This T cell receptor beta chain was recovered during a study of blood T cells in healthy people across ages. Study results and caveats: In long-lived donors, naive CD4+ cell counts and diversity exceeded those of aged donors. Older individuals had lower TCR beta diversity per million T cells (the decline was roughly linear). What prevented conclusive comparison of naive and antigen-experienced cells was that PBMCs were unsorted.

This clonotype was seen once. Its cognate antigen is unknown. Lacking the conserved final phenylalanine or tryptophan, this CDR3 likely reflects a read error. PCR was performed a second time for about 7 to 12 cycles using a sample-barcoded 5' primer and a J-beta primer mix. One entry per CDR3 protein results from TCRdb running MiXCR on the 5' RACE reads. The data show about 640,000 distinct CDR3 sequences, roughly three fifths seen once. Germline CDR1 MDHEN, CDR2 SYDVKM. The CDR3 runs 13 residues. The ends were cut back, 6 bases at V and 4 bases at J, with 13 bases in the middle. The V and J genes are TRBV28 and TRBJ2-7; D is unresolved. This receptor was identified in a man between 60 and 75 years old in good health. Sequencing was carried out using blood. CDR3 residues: CASSTPLRYEQYL. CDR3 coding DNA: TGTGCCAGCAGCACCCCTCTTCGTTACGAGCAGTACCTC.